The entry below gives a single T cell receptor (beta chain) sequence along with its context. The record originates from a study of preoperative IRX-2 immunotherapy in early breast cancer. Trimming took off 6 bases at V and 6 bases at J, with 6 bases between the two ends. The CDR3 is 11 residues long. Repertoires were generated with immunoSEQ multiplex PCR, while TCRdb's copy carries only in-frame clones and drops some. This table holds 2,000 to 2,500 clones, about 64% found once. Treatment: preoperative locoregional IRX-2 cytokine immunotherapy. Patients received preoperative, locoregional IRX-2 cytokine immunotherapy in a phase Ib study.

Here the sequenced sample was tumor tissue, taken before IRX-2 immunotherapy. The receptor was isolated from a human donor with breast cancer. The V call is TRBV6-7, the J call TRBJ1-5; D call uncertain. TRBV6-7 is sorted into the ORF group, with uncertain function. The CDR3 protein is CASSISQPQHF. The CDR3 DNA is TGTGCCAGCAGCATCAGTCAGCCCCAGCATTTT.